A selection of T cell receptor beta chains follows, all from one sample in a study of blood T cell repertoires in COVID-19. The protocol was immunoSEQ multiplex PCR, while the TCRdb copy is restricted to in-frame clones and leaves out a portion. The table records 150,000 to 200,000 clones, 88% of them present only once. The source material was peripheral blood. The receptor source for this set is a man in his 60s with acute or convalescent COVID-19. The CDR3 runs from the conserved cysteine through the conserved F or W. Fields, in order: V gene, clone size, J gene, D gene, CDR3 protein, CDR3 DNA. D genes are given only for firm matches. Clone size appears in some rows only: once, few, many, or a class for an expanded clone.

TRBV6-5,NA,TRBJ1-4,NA,CASKKQGTNEKLFF,TGTGCCAGCAAGAAACAGGGAACTAATGAAAAACTGTTTTTT
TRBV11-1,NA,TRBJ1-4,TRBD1,CASSPRQGEGEKLFF,TGTGCCAGCAGCCCCCGACAGGGTGAAGGTGAAAAACTGTTTTTT
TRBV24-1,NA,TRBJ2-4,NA,CATSDTGFAIQYF,TGTGCCACCAGTGATACAGGGTTTGCCATTCAGTACTTC
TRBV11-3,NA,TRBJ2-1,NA,CASSPRLVSYNEQFF,TGTGCCAGCAGCCCGCGGTTAGTATCCTACAATGAGCAGTTCTTC
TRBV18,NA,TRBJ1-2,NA,CASSPDRTGGYTF,TGTGCCAGCTCACCCGACAGGACGGGAGGCTACACCTTC
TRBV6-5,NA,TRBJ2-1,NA,CATLNPLGDEQFF,TGTGCCACCTTAAATCCCCTAGGGGATGAGCAGTTCTTC
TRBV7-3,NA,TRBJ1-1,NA,CASSLSRSSEAFF,TGTGCCAGCAGCTTAAGTCGGAGCAGTGAAGCTTTCTTT
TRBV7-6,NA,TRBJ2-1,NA,CASSLAGDHNEQFF,TGTGCCAGCAGCTTAGCGGGAGACCACAATGAGCAGTTCTTC
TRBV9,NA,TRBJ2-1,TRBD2,CASSVGWTSGDNEQFF,TGTGCCAGCAGCGTAGGCTGGACTAGCGGAGATAATGAGCAGTTCTTC
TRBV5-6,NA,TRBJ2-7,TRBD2,CASSSGRSGRVYEQYF,TGTGCCAGCAGCTCGGGAAGGAGCGGGAGAGTGTACGAGCAGTACTTC
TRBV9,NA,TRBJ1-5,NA,CASSVGATNQPQHF,TGTGCCAGCAGCGTAGGTGCTACCAATCAGCCCCAGCATTTT
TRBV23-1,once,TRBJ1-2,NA,CASSRGTGYTF,TGCGCCAGCAGTCGAGGAACCGGCTACACCTTC
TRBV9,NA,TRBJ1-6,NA,CASSAYDSPSTSPLHF,TGTGCCAGCAGCGCGTATGACAGTCCGTCTACTTCACCCCTCCACTTT
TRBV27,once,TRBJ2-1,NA,CASRPSSGYNEQFF,TGTGCCAGCAGACCCTCGAGCGGGTACAATGAGCAGTTCTTC
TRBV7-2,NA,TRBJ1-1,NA,CASSPDSYEAFF,TGTGCCAGCAGCCCGGACAGCTATGAAGCTTTCTTT
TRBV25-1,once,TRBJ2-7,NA,CASSQTYEQYF,TGTGCCAGCAGCCAAACCTACGAGCAGTACTTC